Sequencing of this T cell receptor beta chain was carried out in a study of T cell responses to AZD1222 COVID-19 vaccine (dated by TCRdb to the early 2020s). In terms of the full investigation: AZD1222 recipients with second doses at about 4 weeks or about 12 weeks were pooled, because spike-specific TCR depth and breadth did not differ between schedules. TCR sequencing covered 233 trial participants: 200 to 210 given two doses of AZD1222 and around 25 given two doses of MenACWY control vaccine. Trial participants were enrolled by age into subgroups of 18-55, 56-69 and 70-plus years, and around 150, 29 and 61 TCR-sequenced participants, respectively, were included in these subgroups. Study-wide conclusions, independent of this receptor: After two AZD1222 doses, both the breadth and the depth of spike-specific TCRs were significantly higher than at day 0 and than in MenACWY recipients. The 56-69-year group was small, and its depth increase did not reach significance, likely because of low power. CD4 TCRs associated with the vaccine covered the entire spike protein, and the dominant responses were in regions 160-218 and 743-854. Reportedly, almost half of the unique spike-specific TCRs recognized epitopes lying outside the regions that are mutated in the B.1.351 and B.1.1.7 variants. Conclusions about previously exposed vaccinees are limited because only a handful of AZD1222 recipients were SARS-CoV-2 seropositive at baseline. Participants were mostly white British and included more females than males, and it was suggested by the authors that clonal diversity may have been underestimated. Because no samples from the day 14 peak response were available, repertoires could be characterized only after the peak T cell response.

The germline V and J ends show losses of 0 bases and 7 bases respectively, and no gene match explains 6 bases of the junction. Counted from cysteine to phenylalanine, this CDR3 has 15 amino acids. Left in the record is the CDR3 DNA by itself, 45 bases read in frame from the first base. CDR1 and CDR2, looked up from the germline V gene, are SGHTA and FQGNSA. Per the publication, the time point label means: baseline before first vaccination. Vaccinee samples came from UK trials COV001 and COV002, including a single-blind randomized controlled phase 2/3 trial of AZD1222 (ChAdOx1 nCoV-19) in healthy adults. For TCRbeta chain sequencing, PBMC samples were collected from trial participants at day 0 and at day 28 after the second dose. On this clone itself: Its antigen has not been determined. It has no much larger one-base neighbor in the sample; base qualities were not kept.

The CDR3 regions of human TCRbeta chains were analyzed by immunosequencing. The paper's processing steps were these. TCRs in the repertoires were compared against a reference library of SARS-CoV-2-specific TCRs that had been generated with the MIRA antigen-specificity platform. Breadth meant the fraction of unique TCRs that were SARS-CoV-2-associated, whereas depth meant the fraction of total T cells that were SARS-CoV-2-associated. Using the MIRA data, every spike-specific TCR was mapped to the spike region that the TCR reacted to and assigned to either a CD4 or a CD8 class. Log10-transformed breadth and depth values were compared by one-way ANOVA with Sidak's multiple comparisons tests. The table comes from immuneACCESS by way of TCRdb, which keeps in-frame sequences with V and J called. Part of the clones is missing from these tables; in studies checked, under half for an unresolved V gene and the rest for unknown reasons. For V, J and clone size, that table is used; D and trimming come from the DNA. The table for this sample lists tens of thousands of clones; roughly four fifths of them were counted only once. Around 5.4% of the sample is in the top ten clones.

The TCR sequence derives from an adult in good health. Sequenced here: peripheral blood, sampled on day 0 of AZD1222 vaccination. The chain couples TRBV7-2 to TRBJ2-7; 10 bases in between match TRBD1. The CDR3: CASSLAGQGMGEQYF. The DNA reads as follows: TGTGCCAGCAGCTTAGCGGGACAGGGGATGGGGGAGCAGTACTTC.